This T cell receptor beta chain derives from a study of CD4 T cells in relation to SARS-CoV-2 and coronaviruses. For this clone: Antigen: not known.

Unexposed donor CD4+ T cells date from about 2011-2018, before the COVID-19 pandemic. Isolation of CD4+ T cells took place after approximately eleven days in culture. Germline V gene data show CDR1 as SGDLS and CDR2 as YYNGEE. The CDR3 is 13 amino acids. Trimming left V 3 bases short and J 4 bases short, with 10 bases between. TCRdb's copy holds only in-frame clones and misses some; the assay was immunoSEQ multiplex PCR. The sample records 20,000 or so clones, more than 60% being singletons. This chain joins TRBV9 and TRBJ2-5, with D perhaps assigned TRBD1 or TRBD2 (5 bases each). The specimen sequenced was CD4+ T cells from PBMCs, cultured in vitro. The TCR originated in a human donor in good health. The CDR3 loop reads CASSAHGGETQYF. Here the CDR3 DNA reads TGTGCCAGCAGCGCTCATGGGGGAGAGACCCAGTACTTC.